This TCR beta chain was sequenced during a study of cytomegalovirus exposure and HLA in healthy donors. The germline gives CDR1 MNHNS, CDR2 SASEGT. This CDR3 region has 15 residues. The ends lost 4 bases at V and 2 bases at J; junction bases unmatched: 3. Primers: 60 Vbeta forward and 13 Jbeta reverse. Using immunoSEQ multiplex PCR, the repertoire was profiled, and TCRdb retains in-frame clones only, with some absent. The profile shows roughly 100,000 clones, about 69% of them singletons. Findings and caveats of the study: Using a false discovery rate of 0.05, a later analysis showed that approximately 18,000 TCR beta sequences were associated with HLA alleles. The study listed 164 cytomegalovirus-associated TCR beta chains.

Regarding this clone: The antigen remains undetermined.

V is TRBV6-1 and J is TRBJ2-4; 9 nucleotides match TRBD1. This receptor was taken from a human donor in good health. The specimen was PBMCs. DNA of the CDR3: TGTGCCAGCAGTGCCGGGACAGGGTCCAAAAACATTCAGTACTTC. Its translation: CASSAGTGSKNIQYF.